The 21 T cell receptor beta chains below were found in one sample sequenced in a study of Ad26.COV2.S vaccination and SARS-CoV-2 variants. Sequencing was performed with immunoSEQ multiplex PCR; in TCRdb, only in-frame clones are kept and a portion is missing. The sample lists fewer than 500,000 clones; 90% were seen once. Treatment defined: some 20 received Ad26.COV2.S at low or high dose, single or two shots; a few received placebo; per-sample allocation not given. Sampling took place 63 days after the first vaccine or placebo injection. The specimen was peripheral blood, collected in a trial of Ad26.COV2.S vaccine versus placebo. The origin of the receptors is a person between 18 and 60 years old who received the Ad26.COV2.S COVID-19 vaccine or a placebo.

This sequence joins TRBV2 and TRBJ1-2, with 9 bases lining up with TRBD1. Germline assignment: CDR1 SNHLY and CDR2 FYNNEI. The CDR3 loop spans 13 amino acids. V was clipped by 8 bases and J by 2 bases; unmatched bases: 3. CDR3 amino acids: CASGDRANYGYTF. CDR3 nucleotides: TGTGCCAGCGGGGACAGGGCGAACTATGGCTACACCTTC.

In this sample, this clone turned up once. The chain has TRBV18 and TRBJ2-7, with D maybe TRBD1 (6 bases). V shed 0 bases and J shed 6 bases, with 12 bases lying between them. Per the germline V gene, CDR1 is KGHSH and CDR2 is LQKENI. The CDR3 covers 14 residues. CDR3 amino acids: CASSPPAGVGEQYF. CDR3 bases: TGTGCCAGCTCACCACCGGCAGGGGTGGGCGAGCAGTACTTC.

The genes are TRBV6-2 or TRBV6-3 and TRBJ2-7; D is unclear. Looked up from germline, CDR1 is MNHEY and CDR2 is SVGEGT. CDR3 length: 12 residues. V was shortened by 6 bases and J by 1 base, with 7 bases between the two germline ends. CDR3 in amino acids: CASRPNSYEQYF. CDR3 coding DNA: TGTGCCAGCAGACCTAATTCCTACGAGCAGTACTTC.

The chain combines TRBV5-6 with TRBJ1-5; 9 positions agree with TRBD1. The CDR3 covers 15 residues. V trimming: 4 bases; J trimming: 4 bases; junction bases outside the gene matches: 6. Germline lookup yields CDR1 SGHDT and CDR2 YYEEEE. CDR3: CASSLQGALNQPQHF. Here the CDR3 DNA reads TGTGCCAGCAGCCTACAGGGGGCTCTAAATCAGCCCCAGCATTTT.

This chain links TRBV6-2 or TRBV6-3 with TRBJ2-2; 7 bases are a match to TRBD2. This CDR3 spans 14 amino acids. Germline CDR1 and CDR2: MNHEY and SVGEGT. Trimming at V came to 2 bases and at J to 5 bases, leaving 2 bases not matched to a gene. This chain's CDR3 is CASSYLAVTGELFF. The CDR3 DNA is TGTGCCAGCAGTTACCTAGCGGTTACCGGGGAGCTGTTTTTT.

This clone was seen more than once but under ten times. This chain joins TRBV11-2 and TRBJ1-2; D is perhaps TRBD1 (6 bases). Trimming pared 7 bases from V and 2 bases from J, leaving 14 bases between. CDR1 SGHAT and CDR2 FQNNGV come from the germline V gene. This CDR3 comprises 14 residues. CDR3 in amino acids: CASKILGQNYGYTF. The CDR3 coding sequence is TGTGCCAGCAAAATTCTCGGACAGAACTATGGCTACACCTTC. Full variable domain (rest looked up from reference TRBV11-2 and TRBJ1-2): EAGVAQSPRYKIIEKRQSVAFWCNPISGHATLYWYQQILGQGPKLLIQFQNNGVVDDSQLPKDRFSAERLKGVDSTLKIQPAKLEDSAVYLCASKILGQNYGYTFGSGTRLTVV.

V is TRBV11-2 and J is TRBJ2-3, with TRBD2 identical over 11 bases. This CDR3 has 11 residues. Trimming at V came to 3 bases and at J to 15 bases, leaving 2 bases not matched to a gene. CDR1 and CDR2 from the germline V gene are SGHAT and FQNNGV. The CDR3 bases are TGTGCCAGCAGCTTCGGGACTAGCGGATATTTT. Amino acid sequence: CASSFGTSGYF.

The rearrangement links TRBV13 to TRBJ1-6; no clear D gene. CDR1 and CDR2 (germline): PRHDT, FYEKMQ (reference sequence). V lost 11 bases to trimming and J lost 6 bases, with 17 bases between them. CDR3 length: 14 residues. CDR3 protein: CAAKVRASNSPLHF. CDR3 nucleotide sequence: TGTGCCGCGAAGGTGCGGGCTTCTAATTCACCCCTCCACTTT.

This clone has only a few counts. The chain recombines TRBV7-2 with TRBJ1-1; D is uncertain. The CDR3 is made up of 14 amino acids. The V end lost 4 bases, the J end lost 1 base, and 10 bases lay between the germline ends. Germline CDR1 reads SGHTA; CDR2 reads FQGNSA. CDR3 nucleotides: TGTGCCAGCAGCTACGGACCGAAGAACACTGAAGCTTTCTTT. Its translation: CASSYGPKNTEAFF.

The J gene is TRBJ2-2, the V gene TRBV19, with D hard to call. Trimming stripped 4 bases from V and 4 bases from J, with 10 bases between. The germline gives CDR1 LNHDA, CDR2 SQIVND (reference sequence). CDR3 length: 14 amino acids. CDR3 sequence reads: CASSTRTLTGELFF. The CDR3 nucleotides are TGTGCCAGTAGTACCCGGACCCTCACCGGGGAGCTGTTTTTT.

V gene TRBV5-5 combines with J gene TRBJ2-5; possibly TRBD2 for D (5 bases). V was shortened by 4 bases and J by 2 bases, with 9 bases between the two germline ends. CDR3 size: 13 residues. Germline loops: CDR1 SGHKS, CDR2 YYEKEE (reference sequence). The CDR3 nucleotides are TGTGCCAGCAGCCGGACTGGACAAGAGACCCAGTACTTC. It codes for CASSRTGQETQYF.

The V and J genes are TRBV9 and TRBJ1-3, with D perhaps TRBD1 (5 bases). CDR1 and CDR2 (germline): SGDLS, YYNGEE. This CDR3 has 17 residues. V lost 4 bases, J lost 2 bases, and 19 bases lay in between. The CDR3 reads CASSPPWGGEAGNTIYF. In DNA form, the CDR3 reads TGTGCCAGCAGCCCCCCGTGGGGCGGGGAGGCTGGAAACACCATATATTTT.

The J gene is TRBJ2-7, the V gene TRBV18, with D unresolved. V gave up 4 bases and J gave up 6 bases, with 13 bases separating them. The CDR3 length is 13 residues. Germline CDR1 is KGHSH and CDR2 is LQKENI. This CDR3 reads CASSLGSKAEQYF. CDR3 DNA sequence: TGTGCCAGCTCACTCGGGTCTAAGGCCGAGCAGTACTTC.

This chain connects TRBV28 to TRBJ2-7; D tentatively reads TRBD1 or TRBD2 (6 bases each). The CDR3 is 15 amino acids. The V end was cut by 4 bases, the J end by 6 bases, with 19 bases between. Germline CDR1 is MDHEN and CDR2 is SYDVKM. The CDR3 spells CASSWRRGATSEQYF. The CDR3 coding sequence is TGTGCCAGCAGTTGGCGAAGGGGGGCCACCTCCGAGCAGTACTTC.

Concerning this clone itself: This CDR3 is also generated by other DNA sequences in the sample. The chain joins TRBV7-2 to TRBJ2-7; unclear D gene. The CDR3 covers 12 residues. V lost 5 bases, J lost 3 bases, and 8 bases lay in between. Per germline, CDR1 SGHTA and CDR2 FQGNSA. CDR3 coding DNA: TGTGCCAGCAGCCCCCCGAGCTACGAGCAGTACTTC. Translated, it gives CASSPPSYEQYF.

The genes are TRBV6-2 or TRBV6-3 and TRBJ2-5; TRBD1 or TRBD2 may be the D gene (5 bases each). Trimming left V 4 bases short and J 1 base short, with 10 bases between. Germline CDR1 is MNHEY and CDR2 is SVGEGT. CDR3 length: 14 residues. The CDR3 region is CASSLRGAQETQYF. For the CDR3, the DNA is TGTGCCAGCAGTTTAAGGGGAGCCCAAGAGACCCAGTACTTC.

This clone came up once. V is TRBV10-3 and J is TRBJ2-7; 7 nucleotides match TRBD2. The germline V gene encodes CDR1 ENHRY and CDR2 SYGVKD. J lost 3 bases, V lost 7 bases, and 3 bases had no gene match. This CDR3 is built from 12 residues. CDR3 residues: CAINPGGYEQYF. For the CDR3, the DNA is TGTGCCATCAACCCGGGGGGCTACGAGCAGTACTTC.

V gene TRBV24-1 combines with J gene TRBJ2-5; 7 positions agree with TRBD1. V lost 7 bases and J lost 4; bases outside the gene matches: 5. This CDR3 has 13 amino acids. The germline CDR1 and CDR2 sequences are KGHDR and SFDVKD. The CDR3: CATSQGQRETQYF. CDR3 bases: TGTGCCACCAGCCAGGGACAGAGAGAGACCCAGTACTTC.

The rearrangement links TRBV19 to TRBJ2-3; 10 bases fit TRBD2. The length of the CDR3 is 16 residues. CDR1 is LNHDA, CDR2 SQIVND, per germline (reference sequence). V was pared by 4 bases and J by 3 bases, with 7 bases of the junction left unmatched. The CDR3: CASSRLAGARTDTQYF. The CDR3 DNA reads as TGTGCCAGTAGTAGGCTAGCGGGAGCCCGAACAGATACGCAGTATTTT. Variable domain in full (rest from reference TRBV19 and TRBJ2-3): DGGITQSPKYLFRKEGQNVTLSCEQNLNHDAMYWYRQDPGQGLRLIYYSQIVNDFQKGDIAEGYSVSREKKESFPLTVTSAQKNPTAFYLCASSRLAGARTDTQYFGPGTRLTVL.

As regards this clone: A junction end diverges from the germline sequence, so it may reflect a read error. The chain joins TRBV4-3 to TRBJ1-2; D is undetermined. The CDR3 contains 14 residues. Germline CDR1 and CDR2: LGHNA and YSLEER. CDR3 bases: TGCACCAGCAGCTCGCGATCCGGAGTATCGGGCTACACCTTC. Amino acid sequence: CTSSSRSGVSGYTF.

The V and J genes are TRBV2 and TRBJ2-1; D not certain. The CDR3 is 16 amino acids. V was shortened by 6 bases and J by 5 bases, with 20 bases between the two germline ends. In germline, CDR1 is SNHLY, CDR2 FYNNEI. The CDR3 sequence is CASRTPRQDPNNEQFF. The CDR3 nucleotides are TGTGCCAGCAGGACCCCGCGGCAGGATCCCAACAATGAGCAGTTCTTC.